A selection of T cell receptor beta chains follows, all from one sample in a study of T cells in Graves' hyperthyroidism and ophthalmopathy. TCRdb analysed the multiplex PCR reads with MiXCR anew, one entry per CDR3 protein. This sample yields under 300,000 distinct CDR3 sequences, of which 10% to 15% are seen a single time; 7.5% to 8% belongs to the top ten. Sequencing input: blood. The receptor source for this set is a woman in her twenties or thirties with Graves' hyperthyroidism that later progressed to Graves' ophthalmopathy. The CDR3 runs from the conserved cysteine through the conserved F or W. A D gene is named only where the DNA matches it firmly. Only part of the rows carry a size: once, few, many, or a class if the clone is expanded.

V gene: TRBV18; J gene: TRBJ2-7; D gene: TRBD2; CDR3 length: 15; clone size: many; CDR3 protein: CASSSPRAGTYEQYF; CDR3 DNA: TGTGCCAGCTCATCCCCCAGAGCGGGAACCTACGAGCAGTACTTC
V gene: TRBV7-9; J gene: TRBJ1-1; D gene: TRBD1; CDR3 length: 15; clone size: many; CDR3 protein: CASSPRTGVATEAFF; CDR3 DNA: TGTGCCAGCAGCCCTCGGACAGGCGTAGCCACTGAAGCTTTCTTT
V gene: TRBV7-7; J gene: TRBJ2-3; D gene: TRBD2; CDR3 length: 16; clone size: many; CDR3 protein: CASSQGLAGVGDTQYF; CDR3 DNA: TGTGCTAGCAGCCAGGGACTAGCGGGAGTGGGAGATACGCAGTATTTT
V gene: TRBV7-9; J gene: TRBJ2-7; D gene: TRBD1; CDR3 length: 15; clone size: many; CDR3 protein: CASSLAGTGSYEQYF; CDR3 DNA: TGTGCCAGCAGCTTAGCCGGGACAGGCTCCTACGAGCAGTACTTC
V gene: TRBV9; J gene: TRBJ2-3; D gene: TRBD1; CDR3 length: 15; clone size: .; CDR3 protein: CASSLTGSSADTQYF; CDR3 DNA: TGTGCCAGCAGCCTGACAGGGTCTAGTGCAGATACGCAGTATTTT
V gene: TRBV29-1; J gene: TRBJ2-1; D gene: .; CDR3 length: 12; clone size: few; CDR3 protein: CSGQTVVNEQFF; CDR3 DNA: TGCAGCGGACAGACGGTTGTCAATGAGCAGTTCTTC
V gene: TRBV5-1; J gene: TRBJ2-1; D gene: .; CDR3 length: 13; clone size: many; CDR3 protein: CASSLSDLNEQFF; CDR3 DNA: TGCGCCAGCAGCTTGTCAGACTTGAATGAGCAGTTCTTC
V gene: TRBV4-3; J gene: TRBJ2-3; D gene: TRBD2; CDR3 length: 15; clone size: .; CDR3 protein: CASSQGLAGPDTQYF; CDR3 DNA: TGCGCCAGCAGCCAAGGACTAGCGGGTCCAGATACGCAGTATTTT
V gene: TRBV6-2/TRBV6-3; J gene: TRBJ2-5; D gene: TRBD1; CDR3 length: 17; clone size: many; CDR3 protein: CASRPAADRGLRETQYF; CDR3 DNA: TGTGCCAGCAGACCCGCCGCTGACAGGGGGCTTCGGGAGACCCAGTACTTC
V gene: TRBV5-8; J gene: TRBJ2-5; D gene: TRBD1; CDR3 length: 17; clone size: many; CDR3 protein: CASSYTGGSVQQGTQYF; CDR3 DNA: TGTGCCAGCAGCTATACAGGGGGCTCAGTCCAGCAGGGGACCCAGTACTTC
V gene: TRBV7-2; J gene: TRBJ2-1; D gene: TRBD2; CDR3 length: 16; clone size: many; CDR3 protein: CASSLVAGGLYNEQFF; CDR3 DNA: TGTGCCAGCAGCTTAGTGGCGGGAGGGCTTTACAATGAGCAGTTCTTC
V gene: TRBV9; J gene: TRBJ1-2; D gene: .; CDR3 length: 16; clone size: .; CDR3 protein: CASSVAPGTTNYGYTF; CDR3 DNA: TGTGCCAGCAGCGTAGCTCCGGGGACTACTAACTATGGCTACACCTTC
V gene: TRBV28; J gene: TRBJ1-2; D gene: TRBD1; CDR3 length: 18; clone size: .; CDR3 protein: CASSPADRGRAVIYGYTF; CDR3 DNA: TGTGCCAGCAGCCCAGCGGACAGGGGGCGCGCGGTAATCTATGGCTACACCTTC
V gene: TRBV24-1; J gene: TRBJ2-1; D gene: TRBD1; CDR3 length: 14; clone size: many; CDR3 protein: CATSDGQGKSRQFF; CDR3 DNA: TGTGCCACCAGTGATGGACAGGGGAAGTCCCGGCAGTTCTTC
V gene: TRBV3-1; J gene: TRBJ1-2; D gene: .; CDR3 length: 16; clone size: many; CDR3 protein: CASSHRPGTGALGYTF; CDR3 DNA: TGTGCCAGCAGCCATCGACCCGGGACCGGGGCCCTAGGCTACACCTTC
V gene: TRBV7-2; J gene: TRBJ2-1; D gene: TRBD2; CDR3 length: 17; clone size: many; CDR3 protein: CASSNKRLAGGYNEQFF; CDR3 DNA: TGTGCCAGCAGCAACAAAAGGCTAGCGGGTGGCTACAATGAGCAGTTCTTC
V gene: TRBV20-1; J gene: TRBJ2-4; D gene: TRBD2; CDR3 length: 14; clone size: many; CDR3 protein: CSARLAGGGDIQYF; CDR3 DNA: TGCAGTGCTAGGCTAGCGGGAGGAGGAGACATTCAGTACTTC
V gene: TRBV28; J gene: TRBJ1-6; D gene: TRBD1; CDR3 length: 15; clone size: .; CDR3 protein: CASVINLGGRSPLHF; CDR3 DNA: TGTGCCAGCGTAATAAACCTAGGGGGCAGGTCACCCCTCCACTTT
V gene: TRBV15; J gene: TRBJ2-7; D gene: .; CDR3 length: 12; clone size: .; CDR3 protein: CATSRDRHEQYF; CDR3 DNA: TGTGCCACCAGCAGAGATCGACACGAGCAGTACTTC
V gene: TRBV5-1; J gene: TRBJ2-3; D gene: .; CDR3 length: 13; clone size: many; CDR3 protein: CASSHGSTDTQYF; CDR3 DNA: TGCGCCAGCAGCCACGGGAGCACAGATACGCAGTATTTT
V gene: TRBV11-2; J gene: TRBJ1-1; D gene: TRBD1; CDR3 length: 14; clone size: many; CDR3 protein: CASSPSGTGISAFF; CDR3 DNA: TGTGCCAGCAGCCCATCAGGGACAGGGATATCAGCTTTCTTT
V gene: TRBV6-2/TRBV6-3; J gene: TRBJ2-1; D gene: TRBD2; CDR3 length: 16; clone size: .; CDR3 protein: CASSGTSGPSYNEQFF; CDR3 DNA: TGTGCCAGCAGTGGGACTAGCGGGCCCTCCTACAATGAGCAGTTCTTC
V gene: TRBV9; J gene: TRBJ1-1; D gene: .; CDR3 length: 13; clone size: .; CDR3 protein: CASSLLWGTEAFF; CDR3 DNA: TGTGCCAGCAGCCTACTGTGGGGCACTGAAGCTTTCTTT
V gene: TRBV11-2; J gene: TRBJ1-5; D gene: TRBD1; CDR3 length: 16; clone size: .; CDR3 protein: CASSPMDRGRWQPQHF; CDR3 DNA: TGTGCCAGCAGCCCTATGGACAGGGGTAGGTGGCAGCCCCAGCATTTT
V gene: TRBV28; J gene: TRBJ2-7; D gene: TRBD2; CDR3 length: 15; clone size: many; CDR3 protein: CASRISSGRLYEQYF; CDR3 DNA: TGTGCCAGCAGAATTTCTAGCGGGAGGCTCTACGAGCAGTACTTC
V gene: TRBV11-2; J gene: TRBJ2-3; D gene: .; CDR3 length: 16; clone size: many; CDR3 protein: CASSLANGGATDTQYF; CDR3 DNA: TGTGCCAGCAGCTTAGCAAATGGCGGGGCCACAGATACGCAGTATTTT
V gene: TRBV6-1; J gene: TRBJ2-2; D gene: TRBD2; CDR3 length: 13; clone size: many; CDR3 protein: CASMREETGELFF; CDR3 DNA: TGTGCCAGCATGCGGGAGGAGACCGGGGAGCTGTTTTTT
V gene: TRBV3-1; J gene: TRBJ2-3; D gene: TRBD2; CDR3 length: 19; clone size: few; CDR3 protein: CASSQEGSGIAGGTDAQYF; CDR3 DNA: TGTGCCAGCAGCCAAGAGGGCTCGGGGATAGCGGGAGGCACAGATGCGCAGTATTTT
V gene: TRBV20-1; J gene: TRBJ1-4; D gene: .; CDR3 length: 12; clone size: few; CDR3 protein: CSAMRGNEKLFF; CDR3 DNA: TGCAGTGCTATGAGGGGGAATGAAAAACTGTTTTTT
V gene: TRBV30; J gene: TRBJ1-4; D gene: TRBD1; CDR3 length: 15; clone size: many; CDR3 protein: CAWSQMSGQGGKLFF; CDR3 DNA: TGTGCCTGGAGCCAAATGTCGGGACAGGGTGGAAAACTGTTTTTT
V gene: TRBV27; J gene: TRBJ1-5; D gene: .; CDR3 length: 13; clone size: many; CDR3 protein: CASSRGSGQPQHF; CDR3 DNA: TGTGCCAGCAGTAGGGGATCGGGACAGCCCCAGCATTTT
V gene: TRBV5-1; J gene: TRBJ2-1; D gene: TRBD1; CDR3 length: 15; clone size: few; CDR3 protein: CASSPTGQGYNEQFF; CDR3 DNA: TGCGCCAGCAGCCCTACGGGACAGGGCTACAATGAGCAGTTCTTC
V gene: TRBV12-3/TRBV12-4; J gene: TRBJ2-1; D gene: .; CDR3 length: 12; clone size: few; CDR3 protein: CASSFSYNEQFF; CDR3 DNA: TGTGCCAGCAGCTTCAGCTACAATGAGCAGTTCTTC
V gene: TRBV4-1; J gene: TRBJ1-6; D gene: .; CDR3 length: 13; clone size: .; CDR3 protein: CASSPLGGSPLHF; CDR3 DNA: TGCGCCAGCAGCCCTCTTGGGGGCTCACCCCTCCACTTT
V gene: TRBV5-6; J gene: TRBJ1-2; D gene: .; CDR3 length: 17; clone size: .; CDR3 protein: CASSERILTEANCGYTF; CDR3 DNA: TGTGCCAGCAGCGAGCGAATCCTGACAGAGGCTAACTGTGGCTACACCTTC
V gene: TRBV6-1; J gene: TRBJ2-7; D gene: TRBD1; CDR3 length: 16; clone size: many; CDR3 protein: CASSSLGQGDSYEQYF; CDR3 DNA: TGTGCCAGCAGTTCTCTCGGACAGGGTGATAGTTACGAGCAGTACTTC
V gene: TRBV12-3/TRBV12-4; J gene: TRBJ1-4; D gene: .; CDR3 length: 14; clone size: many; CDR3 protein: CASSFRREYEKLFF; CDR3 DNA: TGTGCCAGCAGTTTTAGGCGGGAATACGAAAAACTGTTTTTT
V gene: TRBV15; J gene: TRBJ2-3; D gene: .; CDR3 length: 14; clone size: many; CDR3 protein: CATSRRFAGDTQYF; CDR3 DNA: TGTGCCACCAGCAGACGTTTTGCGGGAGATACGCAGTATTTT
V gene: TRBV6-1; J gene: TRBJ1-6; D gene: .; CDR3 length: 14; clone size: .; CDR3 protein: CASSPEVGNSPLHF; CDR3 DNA: TGTGCCAGCAGTCCCGAGGTTGGGAATTCACCCCTCCACTTT
V gene: TRBV9; J gene: TRBJ2-7; D gene: TRBD1; CDR3 length: 15; clone size: few; CDR3 protein: CASSGGTGERREQYF; CDR3 DNA: TGTGCCAGCAGCGGAGGGACAGGGGAGAGGCGGGAGCAGTACTTC
V gene: TRBV9; J gene: TRBJ2-1; D gene: .; CDR3 length: 12; clone size: .; CDR3 protein: CASSSGQGGQFF; CDR3 DNA: TGTGCCAGCAGCAGCGGGCAGGGGGGGCAGTTCTTC
V gene: TRBV12-3/TRBV12-4; J gene: TRBJ1-1; D gene: .; CDR3 length: 11; clone size: many; CDR3 protein: CASSSLERAFF; CDR3 DNA: TGTGCCAGCAGTTCGTTAGAGCGAGCTTTCTTT
V gene: TRBV19; J gene: TRBJ2-1; D gene: .; CDR3 length: 14; clone size: .; CDR3 protein: CASTPRVANNEQFF; CDR3 DNA: TGTGCCAGTACTCCCCGGGTAGCGAACAATGAGCAGTTCTTC
V gene: TRBV6-7; J gene: TRBJ2-2; D gene: TRBD2; CDR3 length: 18; clone size: few; CDR3 protein: CASSLGLAGESNTGELFF; CDR3 DNA: TGTGCCAGCAGCCTCGGACTAGCGGGAGAGTCGAACACCGGGGAGCTGTTTTTT
V gene: TRBV30; J gene: TRBJ1-2; D gene: .; CDR3 length: 13; clone size: many; CDR3 protein: CAWSVAADSGYTF; CDR3 DNA: TGTGCCTGGAGTGTGGCAGCCGATTCGGGCTACACCTTC